This note documents a single T cell receptor (beta chain) sequence. What it recognizes is unknown. Germline values: CDR1 SGHVS, CDR2 FNYEAQ. There are 15 residues in the CDR3. V dropped 8 bases and J dropped 5; count of bases not matched to a gene: 6. This specimen belongs to a study of post-analysis software for immune sequencing data. Study results and caveats: In patients, five or six TRBV segments were more frequent than in controls, with TRBV5-6, TRBV5-1 and TRBV20-1 among them.

Unique-molecular-identifier-tagged TCR beta cDNA libraries were used. Via MiXCR, TCRdb re-called the PCR reads, giving one row per CDR3 protein. The table has 550,000 to 700,000 distinct CDR3 sequences, 44% seen once. The TCR was taken from a girl aged 5 to 17 with multiple sclerosis. The chain carries TRBV7-6 and TRBJ2-1; 13 nucleotides line up with TRBD2. Material: blood. For the CDR3, the DNA is TGTGCCAGCGCATTAGGACTAGCGGGAGACAATGAGCAGTTCTTC. Translated, it gives CASALGLAGDNEQFF.